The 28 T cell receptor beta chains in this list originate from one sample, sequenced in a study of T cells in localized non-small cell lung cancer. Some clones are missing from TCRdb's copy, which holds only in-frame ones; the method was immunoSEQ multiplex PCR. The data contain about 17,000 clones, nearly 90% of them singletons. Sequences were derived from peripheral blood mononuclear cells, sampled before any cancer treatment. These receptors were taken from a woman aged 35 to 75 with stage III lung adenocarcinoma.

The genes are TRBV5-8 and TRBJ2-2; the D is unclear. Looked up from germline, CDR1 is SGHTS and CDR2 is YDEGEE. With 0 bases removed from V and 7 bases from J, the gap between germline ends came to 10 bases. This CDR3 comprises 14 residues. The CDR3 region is CASSLDTVNGELFF. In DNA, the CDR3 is TGTGCCAGCAGCTTGGATACAGTGAACGGGGAGCTGTTTTTT.

In DNA, the CDR3 is TGCGCCAGCACTACAATGACAGGGGACGGCTACACCTTC. Translation gives CASTTMTGDGYTF. V gene TRBV5-1 combines with J gene TRBJ1-2; TRBD1 matches at 8 bases. This CDR3 spans 13 amino acids. The germline gives CDR1 SGHRS, CDR2 YFSETQ. Losses at the gene ends were 6 bases for V and 8 bases for J; bases not matched to a gene: 9.

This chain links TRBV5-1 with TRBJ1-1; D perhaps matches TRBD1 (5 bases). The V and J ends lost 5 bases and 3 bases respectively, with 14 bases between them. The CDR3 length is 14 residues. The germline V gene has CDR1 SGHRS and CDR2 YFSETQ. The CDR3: CASSSDSAHTEAFF. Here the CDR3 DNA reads TGCGCCAGCAGTTCCGACAGTGCCCACACTGAAGCTTTCTTT. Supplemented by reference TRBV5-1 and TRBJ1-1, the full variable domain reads KAGVTQTPRYLIKTRGQQVTLSCSPISGHRSVSWYQQTPGQGLQFLFEYFSETQRNKGNFPGRFSGRQFSNSRSEMNVSTLELGDSALYLCASSSDSAHTEAFFGQGTRLTVV.

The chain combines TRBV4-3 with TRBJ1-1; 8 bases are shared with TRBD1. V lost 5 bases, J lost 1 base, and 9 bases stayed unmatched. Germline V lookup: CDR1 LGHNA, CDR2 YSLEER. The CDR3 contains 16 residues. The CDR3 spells CASSSLPGTGNTEAFF. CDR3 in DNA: TGCGCCAGCAGCTCTCTACCCGGGACAGGGAACACTGAAGCTTTCTTT.

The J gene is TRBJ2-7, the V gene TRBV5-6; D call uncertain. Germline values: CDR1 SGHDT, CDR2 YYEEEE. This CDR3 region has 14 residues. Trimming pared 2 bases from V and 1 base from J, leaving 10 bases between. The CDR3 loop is CASSFPAGSYEQYF. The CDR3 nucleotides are TGTGCCAGCAGCTTTCCCGCTGGATCCTACGAGCAGTACTTC.

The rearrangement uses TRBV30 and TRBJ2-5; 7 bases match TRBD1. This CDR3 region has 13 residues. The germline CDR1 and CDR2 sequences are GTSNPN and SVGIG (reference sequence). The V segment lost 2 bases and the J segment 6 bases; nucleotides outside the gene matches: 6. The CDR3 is CAWSTGAGKTQYF. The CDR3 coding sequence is TGTGCCTGGAGTACAGGGGCGGGCAAGACCCAGTACTTC.

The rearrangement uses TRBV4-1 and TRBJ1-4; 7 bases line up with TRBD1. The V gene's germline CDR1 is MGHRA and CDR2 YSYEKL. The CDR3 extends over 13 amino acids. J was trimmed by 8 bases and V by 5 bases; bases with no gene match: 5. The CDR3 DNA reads TGCGCCAGCAGCACCCGGGACAGCGAAAAACTGTTTTTT. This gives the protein CASSTRDSEKLFF.

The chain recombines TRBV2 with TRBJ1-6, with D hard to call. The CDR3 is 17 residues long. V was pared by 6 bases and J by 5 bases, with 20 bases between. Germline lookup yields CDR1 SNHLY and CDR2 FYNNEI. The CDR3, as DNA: TGTGCCAGCAGCTTCTTTCTCGGCCGCGGTAATAATTCACCCCTCCACTTT. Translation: CASSFFLGRGNNSPLHF.

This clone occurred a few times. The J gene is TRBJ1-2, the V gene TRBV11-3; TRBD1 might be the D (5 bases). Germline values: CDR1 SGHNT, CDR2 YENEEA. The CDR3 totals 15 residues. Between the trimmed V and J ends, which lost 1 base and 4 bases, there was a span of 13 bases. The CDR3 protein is CASSLAGGEGYGYTF. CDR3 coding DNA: TGTGCCAGCAGCTTAGCCGGAGGGGAGGGCTATGGCTACACCTTC.

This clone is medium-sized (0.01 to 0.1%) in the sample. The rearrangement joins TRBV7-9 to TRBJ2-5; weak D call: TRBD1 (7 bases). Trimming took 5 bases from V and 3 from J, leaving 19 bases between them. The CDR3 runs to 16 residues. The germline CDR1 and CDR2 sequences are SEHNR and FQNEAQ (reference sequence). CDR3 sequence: CASSALIQGRKETQYF. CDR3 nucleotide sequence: TGTGCCAGCAGCGCCCTAATACAGGGGAGGAAAGAGACCCAGTACTTC.

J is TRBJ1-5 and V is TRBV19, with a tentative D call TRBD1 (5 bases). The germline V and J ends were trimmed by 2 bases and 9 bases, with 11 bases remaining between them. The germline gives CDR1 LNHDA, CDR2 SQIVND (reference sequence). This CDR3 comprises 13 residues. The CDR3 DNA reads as TGTGCCAGTAGTATACGGGGGTCGGGGCCCCAGCATTTT. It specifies CASSIRGSGPQHF.

The CDR3, as DNA: TGTGCCAGCAGCCCCAGGCTTGGGGTCTATGGCTACACCTTC. Protein product: CASSPRLGVYGYTF. This chain links TRBV5-6 with TRBJ1-2; no firm D call. The CDR3 extends over 14 amino acids. Trimming pared 4 bases from V and 4 bases from J, leaving 14 bases between. Germline CDR1 SGHDT, CDR2 YYEEEE.

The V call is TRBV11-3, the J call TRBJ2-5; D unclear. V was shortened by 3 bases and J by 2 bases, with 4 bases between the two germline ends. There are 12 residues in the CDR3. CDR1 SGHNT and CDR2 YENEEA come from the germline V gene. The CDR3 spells CASSFGQETQYF. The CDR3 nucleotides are TGTGCCAGCAGCTTTGGACAAGAGACCCAGTACTTC.

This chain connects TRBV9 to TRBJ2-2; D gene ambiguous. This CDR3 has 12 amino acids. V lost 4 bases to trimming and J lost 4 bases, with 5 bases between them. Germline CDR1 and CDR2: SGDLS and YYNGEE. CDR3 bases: TGTGCCAGCAGCCTCTTCACCGGGGAGCTGTTTTTT. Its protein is CASSLFTGELFF. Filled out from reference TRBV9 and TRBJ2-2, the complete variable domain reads DSGVTQTPKHLITATGQRVTLRCSPRSGDLSVYWYQQSLDQGLQFLIQYYNGEERAKGNILERFSAQQFPDLHSELNLSSLELGDSALYFCASSLFTGELFFGEGSRLTVL.

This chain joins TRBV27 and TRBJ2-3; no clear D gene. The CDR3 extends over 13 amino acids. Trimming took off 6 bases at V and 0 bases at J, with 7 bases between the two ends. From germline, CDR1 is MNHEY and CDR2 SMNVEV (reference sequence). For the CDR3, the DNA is TGTGCCAGCAGGGCAGGCAGCACAGATACGCAGTATTTT. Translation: CASRAGSTDTQYF.

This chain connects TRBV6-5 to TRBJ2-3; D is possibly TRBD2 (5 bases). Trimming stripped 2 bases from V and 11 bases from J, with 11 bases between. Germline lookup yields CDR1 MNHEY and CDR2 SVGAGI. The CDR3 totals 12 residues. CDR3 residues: CASSYSADWQYF. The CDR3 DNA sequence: TGTGCCAGCAGTTACAGTGCGGACTGGCAGTATTTT.

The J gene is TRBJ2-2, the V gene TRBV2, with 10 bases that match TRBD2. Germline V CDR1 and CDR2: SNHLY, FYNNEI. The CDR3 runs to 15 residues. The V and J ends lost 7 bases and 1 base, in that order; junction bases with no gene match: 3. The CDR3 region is CASMGTSVNTGELFF. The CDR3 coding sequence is TGTGCCAGCATGGGGACTAGCGTGAACACCGGGGAGCTGTTTTTT.

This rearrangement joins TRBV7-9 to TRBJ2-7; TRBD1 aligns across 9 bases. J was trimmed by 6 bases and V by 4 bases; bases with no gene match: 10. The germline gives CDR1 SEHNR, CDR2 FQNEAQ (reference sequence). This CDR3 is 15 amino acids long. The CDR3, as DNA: TGTGCCAGCAGCTGGGTCGGGACAGGGATCTCCGAGCAGTACTTC. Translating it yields CASSWVGTGISEQYF.

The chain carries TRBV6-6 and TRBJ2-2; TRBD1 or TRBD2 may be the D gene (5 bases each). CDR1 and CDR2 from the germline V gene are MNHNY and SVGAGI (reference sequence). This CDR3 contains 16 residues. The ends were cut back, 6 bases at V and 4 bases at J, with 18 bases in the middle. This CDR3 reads CASSLKGTQGTGELFF. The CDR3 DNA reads TGTGCCAGCAGCCTTAAAGGGACCCAGGGCACCGGGGAGCTGTTTTTT.

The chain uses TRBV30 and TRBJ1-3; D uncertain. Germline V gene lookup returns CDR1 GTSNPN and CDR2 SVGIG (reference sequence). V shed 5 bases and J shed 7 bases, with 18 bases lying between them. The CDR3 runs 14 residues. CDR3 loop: CAWVRIRVRNTIYF. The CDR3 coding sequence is TGTGCCTGGGTACGGATAAGAGTTAGGAACACCATATATTTT.

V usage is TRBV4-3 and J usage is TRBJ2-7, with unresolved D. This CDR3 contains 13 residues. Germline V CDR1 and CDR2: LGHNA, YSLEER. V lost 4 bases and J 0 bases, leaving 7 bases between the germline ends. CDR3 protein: CASSRTVSYEQYF. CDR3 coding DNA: TGCGCCAGCAGCCGAACGGTCTCCTACGAGCAGTACTTC.

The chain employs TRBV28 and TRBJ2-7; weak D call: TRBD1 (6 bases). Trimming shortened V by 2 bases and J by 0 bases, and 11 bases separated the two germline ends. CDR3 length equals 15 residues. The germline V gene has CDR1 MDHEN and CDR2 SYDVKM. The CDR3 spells CASSLGDTSSYEQYF. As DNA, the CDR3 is TGTGCCAGCAGTTTAGGGGACACAAGCTCCTACGAGCAGTACTTC.

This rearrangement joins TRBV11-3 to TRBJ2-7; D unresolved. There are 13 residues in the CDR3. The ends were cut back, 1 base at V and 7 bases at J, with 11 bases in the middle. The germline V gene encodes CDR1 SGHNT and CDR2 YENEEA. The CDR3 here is CASSLGSHREQYF. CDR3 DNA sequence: TGTGCCAGCAGCTTAGGGTCCCATAGGGAGCAGTACTTC.

The CDR3 sequence: CASSLGQRETQYF. The DNA for the CDR3 is TGTGCCAGCAGCCTGGGACAGAGAGAGACCCAGTACTTC. The V and J genes are TRBV7-8 and TRBJ2-5; 7 bases agree with TRBD1. Germline CDR1 reads SGHVS; CDR2 reads FQNEAQ. Unmatched junction bases numbered 4, after V lost 5 bases and J lost 4 bases. The CDR3 loop spans 13 amino acids.

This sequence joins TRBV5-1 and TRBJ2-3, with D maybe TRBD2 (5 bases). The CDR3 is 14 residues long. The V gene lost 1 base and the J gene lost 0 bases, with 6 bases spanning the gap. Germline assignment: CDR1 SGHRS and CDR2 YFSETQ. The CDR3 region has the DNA TGCGCCAGCAGCTTGTCGGGGAGCACAGATACGCAGTATTTT. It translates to CASSLSGSTDTQYF.

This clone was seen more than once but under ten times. The CDR3 is CASTTSGDSGETQYF. As DNA, the CDR3 is TGTGCCAGCACCACCTCAGGGGACTCCGGGGAGACCCAGTACTTC. The chain uses TRBV28 and TRBJ2-5; possibly TRBD1 or TRBD2 for D (6 bases each). The CDR3 covers 15 residues. The V end lost 7 bases, the J end lost 5 bases, and 20 bases lay between the germline ends. The germline V gene encodes CDR1 MDHEN and CDR2 SYDVKM. Full variable domain (outside the CDR3, taken from reference TRBV28 and TRBJ2-5): DVKVTQSSRYLVKRTGEKVFLECVQDMDHENMFWYRQDPGLGLRLIYFSYDVKMKEKGDIPEGYSVSREKKERFSLILESASTNQTSMYLCASTTSGDSGETQYFGPGTRLLVL.

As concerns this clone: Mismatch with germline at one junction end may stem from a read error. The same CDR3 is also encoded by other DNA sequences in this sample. The chain's CDR3 is CASSLTTSGTPANF. As DNA, the CDR3 is TGCGCCAGCAGCTTGACAACTAGCGGAACCCCCGCGAACTTC. This chain uses TRBV5-1 with TRBJ2-7; 8 bases agree with TRBD2. Germline CDR1 is SGHRS and CDR2 is YFSETQ. The CDR3 length is 14 residues.

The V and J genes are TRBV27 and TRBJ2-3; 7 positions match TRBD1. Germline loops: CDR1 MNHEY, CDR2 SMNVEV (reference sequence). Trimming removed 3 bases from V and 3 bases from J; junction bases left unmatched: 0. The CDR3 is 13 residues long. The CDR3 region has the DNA TGTGCCAGCAGTTTGGGACAGACAGATACGCAGTATTTT. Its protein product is CASSLGQTDTQYF.